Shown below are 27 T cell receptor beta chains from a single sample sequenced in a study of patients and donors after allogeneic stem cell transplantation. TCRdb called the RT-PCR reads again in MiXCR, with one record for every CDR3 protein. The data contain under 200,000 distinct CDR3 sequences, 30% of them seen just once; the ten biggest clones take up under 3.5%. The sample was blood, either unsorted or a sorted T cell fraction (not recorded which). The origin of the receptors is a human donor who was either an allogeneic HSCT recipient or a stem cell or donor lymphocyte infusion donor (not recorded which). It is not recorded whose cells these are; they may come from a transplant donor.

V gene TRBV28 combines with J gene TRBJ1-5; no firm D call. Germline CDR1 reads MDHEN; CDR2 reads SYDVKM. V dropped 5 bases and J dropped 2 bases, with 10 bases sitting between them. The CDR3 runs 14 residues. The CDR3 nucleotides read TGTGCCAGCAGTGGGGTAAGTGGCAATCAGCCCCAGCATTTT. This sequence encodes CASSGVSGNQPQHF.

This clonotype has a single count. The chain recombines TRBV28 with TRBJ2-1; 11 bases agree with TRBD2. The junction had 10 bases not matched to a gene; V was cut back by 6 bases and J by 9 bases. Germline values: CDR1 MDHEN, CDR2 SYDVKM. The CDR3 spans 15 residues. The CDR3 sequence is CASSPELAGVSEQFF. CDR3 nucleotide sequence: TGTGCCAGCAGCCCGGAACTAGCGGGAGTTAGTGAGCAGTTCTTC. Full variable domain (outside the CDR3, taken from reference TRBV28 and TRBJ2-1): DVKVTQSSRYLVKRTGEKVFLECVQDMDHENMFWYRQDPGLGLRLIYFSYDVKMKEKGDIPEGYSVSREKKERFSLILESASTNQTSMYLCASSPELAGVSEQFFGPGTRLTVL.

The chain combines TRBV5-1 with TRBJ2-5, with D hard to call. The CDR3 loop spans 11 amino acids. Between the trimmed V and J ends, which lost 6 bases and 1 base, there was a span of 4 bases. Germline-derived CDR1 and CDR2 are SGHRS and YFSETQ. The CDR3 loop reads CASTIQETQYF. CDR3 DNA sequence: TGCGCCAGCACCATCCAAGAGACCCAGTACTTC.

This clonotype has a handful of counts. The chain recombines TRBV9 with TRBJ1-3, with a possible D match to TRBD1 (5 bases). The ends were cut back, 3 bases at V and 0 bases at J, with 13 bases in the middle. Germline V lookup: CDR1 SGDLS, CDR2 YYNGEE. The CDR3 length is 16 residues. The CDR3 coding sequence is TGTGCCAGCAGCGGGACAAGAGGGAACTCTGGAAACACCATATATTTT. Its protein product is CASSGTRGNSGNTIYF.

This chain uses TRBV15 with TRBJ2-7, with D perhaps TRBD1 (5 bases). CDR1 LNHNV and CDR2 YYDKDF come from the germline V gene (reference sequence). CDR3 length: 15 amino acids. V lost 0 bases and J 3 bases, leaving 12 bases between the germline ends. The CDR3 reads CATSRDTDILYEQYF. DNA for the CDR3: TGTGCCACCAGCAGAGATACGGACATCCTCTACGAGCAGTACTTC.

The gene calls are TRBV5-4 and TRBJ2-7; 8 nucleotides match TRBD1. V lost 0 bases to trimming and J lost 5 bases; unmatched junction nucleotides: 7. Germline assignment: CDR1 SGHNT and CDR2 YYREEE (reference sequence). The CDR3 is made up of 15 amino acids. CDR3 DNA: TGTGCCAGCAGCTTGGGGCAGGGGGCGCAAAACGAGCAGTACTTC. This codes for CASSLGQGAQNEQYF.

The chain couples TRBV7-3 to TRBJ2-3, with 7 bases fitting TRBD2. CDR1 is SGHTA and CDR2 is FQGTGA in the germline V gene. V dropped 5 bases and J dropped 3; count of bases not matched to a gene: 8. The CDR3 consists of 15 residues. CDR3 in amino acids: CASSHAGAGTDTQYF. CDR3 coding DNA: TGTGCCAGCAGCCACGCGGGAGCTGGGACAGATACGCAGTATTTT. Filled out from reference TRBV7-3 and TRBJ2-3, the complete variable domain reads GAGVSQTPSNKVTEKGKYVELRCDPISGHTALYWYRQSLGQGPEFLIYFQGTGAADDSGLPNDRFFAVRPEGSVSTLKIQRTERGDSAVYLCASSHAGAGTDTQYFGPGTRLTVL.

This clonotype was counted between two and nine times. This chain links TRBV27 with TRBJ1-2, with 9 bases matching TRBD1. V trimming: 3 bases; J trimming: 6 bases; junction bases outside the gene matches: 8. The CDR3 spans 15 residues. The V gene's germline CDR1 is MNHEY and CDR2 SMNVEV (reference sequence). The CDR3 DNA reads TGTGCCAGCAGTTTCACCGACAGGGGGGGTAATGGCTACACCTTC. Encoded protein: CASSFTDRGGNGYTF.

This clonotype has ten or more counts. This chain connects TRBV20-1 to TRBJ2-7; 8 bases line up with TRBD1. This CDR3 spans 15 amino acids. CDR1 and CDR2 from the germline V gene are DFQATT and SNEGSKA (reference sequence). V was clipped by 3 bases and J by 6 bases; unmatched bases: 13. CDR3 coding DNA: TGCAGTGCTAGCCCCATTCCTGGACAGGGCAGCGAGCAGTACTTC. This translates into CSASPIPGQGSEQYF.

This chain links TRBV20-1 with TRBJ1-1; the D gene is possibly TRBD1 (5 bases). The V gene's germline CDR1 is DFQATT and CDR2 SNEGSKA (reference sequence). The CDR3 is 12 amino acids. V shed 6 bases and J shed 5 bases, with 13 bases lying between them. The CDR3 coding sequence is TGCAGTGCGCAGGGATTGTGGACTGAAGCTTTCTTT. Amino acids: CSAQGLWTEAFF.

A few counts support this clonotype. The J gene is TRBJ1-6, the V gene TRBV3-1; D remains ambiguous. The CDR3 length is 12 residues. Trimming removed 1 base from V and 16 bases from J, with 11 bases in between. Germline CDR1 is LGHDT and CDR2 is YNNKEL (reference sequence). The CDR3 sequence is CASSQGLVSLHF. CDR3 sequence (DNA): TGTGCCAGCAGCCAAGGTCTAGTATCACTCCACTTT.

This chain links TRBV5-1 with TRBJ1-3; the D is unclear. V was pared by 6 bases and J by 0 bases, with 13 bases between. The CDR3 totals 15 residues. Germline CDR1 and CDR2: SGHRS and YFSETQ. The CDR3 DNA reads TGCGCCAGCATCCAAAATCGGTTCTCTGGAAACACCATATATTTT. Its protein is CASIQNRFSGNTIYF.

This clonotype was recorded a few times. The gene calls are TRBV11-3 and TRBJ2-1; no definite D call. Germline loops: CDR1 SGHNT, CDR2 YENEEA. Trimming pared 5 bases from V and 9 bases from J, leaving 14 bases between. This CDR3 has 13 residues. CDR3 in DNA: TGTGCCAGCAGCGATAGAGGTACGCTTGAGCAGTTCTTC. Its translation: CASSDRGTLEQFF.

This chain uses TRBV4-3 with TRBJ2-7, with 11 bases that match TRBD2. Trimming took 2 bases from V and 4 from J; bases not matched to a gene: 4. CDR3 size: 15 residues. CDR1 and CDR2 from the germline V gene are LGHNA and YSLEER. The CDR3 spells CASSQRLAGGYEQYF. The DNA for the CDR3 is TGCGCCAGCAGCCAACGGTTAGCGGGAGGGTACGAGCAGTACTTC.

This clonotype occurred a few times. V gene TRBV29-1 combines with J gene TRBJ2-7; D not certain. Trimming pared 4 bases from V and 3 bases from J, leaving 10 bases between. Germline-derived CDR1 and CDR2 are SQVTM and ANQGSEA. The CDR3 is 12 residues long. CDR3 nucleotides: TGCAGCGTTGGGGTGGGGTACTACGAGCAGTACTTC. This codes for CSVGVGYYEQYF.

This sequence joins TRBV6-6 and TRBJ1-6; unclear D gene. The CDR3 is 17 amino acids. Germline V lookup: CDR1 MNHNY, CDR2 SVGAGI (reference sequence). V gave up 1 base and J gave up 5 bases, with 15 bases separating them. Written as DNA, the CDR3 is TGTGCCAGCAGTTACTTCGCAGGCTTTATGGATAATTCACCCCTCCACTTT. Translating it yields CASSYFAGFMDNSPLHF.

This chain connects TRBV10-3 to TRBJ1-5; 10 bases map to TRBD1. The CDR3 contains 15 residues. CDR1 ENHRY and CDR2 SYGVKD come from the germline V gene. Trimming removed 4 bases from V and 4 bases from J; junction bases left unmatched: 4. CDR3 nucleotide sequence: TGTGCCATCAGTGTCGGACAGGGGGATAATCAGCCCCAGCATTTT. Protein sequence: CAISVGQGDNQPQHF.

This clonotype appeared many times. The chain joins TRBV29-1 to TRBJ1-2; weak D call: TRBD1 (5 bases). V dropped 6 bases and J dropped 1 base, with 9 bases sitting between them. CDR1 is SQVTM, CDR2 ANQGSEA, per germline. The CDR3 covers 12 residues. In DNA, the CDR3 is TGCAGCGTCGACAGTGATAACTATGGCTACACCTTC. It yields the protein CSVDSDNYGYTF.

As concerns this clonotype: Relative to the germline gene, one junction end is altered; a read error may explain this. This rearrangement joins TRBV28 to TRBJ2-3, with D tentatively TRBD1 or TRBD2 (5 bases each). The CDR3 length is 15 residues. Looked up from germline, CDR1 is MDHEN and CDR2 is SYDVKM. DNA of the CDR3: TGTGCCAGCAGTCCGGGACGGTCAAGCACAGATGCGCAGTATTTT. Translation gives CASSPGRSSTDAQYF.

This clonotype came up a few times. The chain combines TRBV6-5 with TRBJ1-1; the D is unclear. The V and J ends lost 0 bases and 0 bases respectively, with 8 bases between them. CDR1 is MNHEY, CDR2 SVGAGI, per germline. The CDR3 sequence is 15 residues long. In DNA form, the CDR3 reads TGTGCCAGCAGTTACTCGAATCCGGTGAACACTGAAGCTTTCTTT. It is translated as CASSYSNPVNTEAFF.

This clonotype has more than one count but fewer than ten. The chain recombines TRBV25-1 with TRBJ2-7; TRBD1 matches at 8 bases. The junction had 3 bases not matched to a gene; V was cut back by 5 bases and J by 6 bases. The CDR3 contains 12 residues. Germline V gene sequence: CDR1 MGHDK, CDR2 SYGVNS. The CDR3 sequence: CASSRTGREQYF. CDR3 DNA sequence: TGTGCCAGCAGTAGGACAGGGCGCGAGCAGTACTTC.

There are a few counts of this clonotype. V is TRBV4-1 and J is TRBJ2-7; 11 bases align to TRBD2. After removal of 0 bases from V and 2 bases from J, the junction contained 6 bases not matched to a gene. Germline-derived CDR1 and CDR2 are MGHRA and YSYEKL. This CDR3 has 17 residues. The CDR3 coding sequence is TGCGCCAGCAGCCAAGATTTGGGACTAGCGGACGCCTACGAGCAGTACTTC. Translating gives CASSQDLGLADAYEQYF.

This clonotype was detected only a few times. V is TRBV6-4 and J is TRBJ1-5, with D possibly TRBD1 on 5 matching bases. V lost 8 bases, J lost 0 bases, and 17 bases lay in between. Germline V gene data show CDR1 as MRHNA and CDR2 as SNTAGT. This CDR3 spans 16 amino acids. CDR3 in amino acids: CASLEGPSYSNQPQHF. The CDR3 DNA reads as TGTGCCAGCTTGGAGGGGCCCTCTTATAGCAATCAGCCCCAGCATTTT.

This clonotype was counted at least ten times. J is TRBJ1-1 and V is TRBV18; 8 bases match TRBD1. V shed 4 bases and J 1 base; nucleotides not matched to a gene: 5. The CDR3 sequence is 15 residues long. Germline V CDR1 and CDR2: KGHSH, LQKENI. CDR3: CASSLSTGGNTEAFF. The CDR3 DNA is TGTGCCAGCTCACTATCCACAGGGGGGAACACTGAAGCTTTCTTT.

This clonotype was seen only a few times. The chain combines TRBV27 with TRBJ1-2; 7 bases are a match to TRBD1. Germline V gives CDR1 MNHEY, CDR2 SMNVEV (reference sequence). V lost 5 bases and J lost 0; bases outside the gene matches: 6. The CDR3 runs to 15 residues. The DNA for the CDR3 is TGTGCCAGCAGTCGTTGGGACAGAACTAACTATGGCTACACCTTC. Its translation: CASSRWDRTNYGYTF.

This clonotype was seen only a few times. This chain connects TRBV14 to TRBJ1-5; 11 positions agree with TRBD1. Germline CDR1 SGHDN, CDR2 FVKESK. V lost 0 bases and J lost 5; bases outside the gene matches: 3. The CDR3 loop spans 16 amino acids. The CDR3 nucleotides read TGTGCCAGCAGCCAAGAAGGGACAGGGGGGGATCAGCCCCAGCATTTT. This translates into CASSQEGTGGDQPQHF. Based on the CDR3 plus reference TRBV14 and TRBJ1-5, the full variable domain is EAGVTQFPSHSVIEKGQTVTLRCDPISGHDNLYWYRRVMGKEIKFLLHFVKESKQDESGMPNNRFLAERTGGTYSTLKVQPAELEDSGVYFCASSQEGTGGDQPQHFGDGTRLSIL.

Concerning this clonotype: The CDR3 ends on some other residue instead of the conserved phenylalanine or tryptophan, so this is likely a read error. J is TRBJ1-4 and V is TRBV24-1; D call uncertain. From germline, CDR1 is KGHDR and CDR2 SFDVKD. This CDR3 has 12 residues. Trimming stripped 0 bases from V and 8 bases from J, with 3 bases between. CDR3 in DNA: TGTGCCACCAGTGATTTGGAAGAAAAACTGTTTTCT. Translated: CATSDLEEKLFS.